Listed here are 26 T cell receptor beta chains from one sample, sequenced in a study of molecular identifiers for immune sequencing clone quantification (dated by TCRdb to the late 2010s). Library construction relied on PCR. TCRdb lists the instrument as Illumina MiSeq. In TCRdb, the public reads were trimmed at Q25 with fastp and aligned with MiXCR, with productive beta chains retained. Duplicate CDR3 protein sequences are folded into a single record with the most common DNA and genes. This sample gives just over 35,000 distinct CDR3 sequences in total; about a fifth of them show up just once. 5.5% to 7.5% of the sample rests with the top ten. Specimen: naive CD8+ T cells from blood, with Jurkat cell RNA spiked in. The sample's cell subset or site label is to be understood as: FACS-sorted CD8+CD4-CCR7+CD45RA+ naive T cells. These TCRs come from a human donor in good health. Some libraries in this study had Jurkat cell RNA spiked in.

This clonotype was seen at least ten times. The CDR3: CASSLEDRNAYEQYF. In DNA, the CDR3 is TGCGCCAGCAGCTTGGAGGACAGGAATGCCTACGAGCAGTACTTC. The chain couples TRBV5-1 to TRBJ2-7, with TRBD1 matching 7 bases. CDR1 is SGHRS and CDR2 is YFSETQ in the germline V gene. The V gene end was trimmed by 0 bases and the J gene end by 2 bases; junction bases not matched to a gene: 5. The CDR3 length is 15 residues.

This clonotype has ten or more counts. The V gene is TRBV4-3, the J gene TRBJ2-2; weak D call: TRBD1 (6 bases). The CDR3 is 16 amino acids. CDR1 LGHNA and CDR2 YSLEER come from the germline V gene. V gave up 1 base and J gave up 6 bases, with 15 bases separating them. CDR3: CASSQGTAGRPGELFF. DNA of the CDR3: TGCGCCAGCAGCCAAGGGACAGCCGGCAGGCCCGGGGAGCTGTTTTTT.

Concerning this clonotype: This may come from a read error, since a much larger clone is one base off. The rearrangement links TRBV20-1 to TRBJ2-1; maybe TRBD1 (6 bases). Trimming pared 5 bases from V and 5 bases from J, leaving 16 bases between. The germline V gene encodes CDR1 DFQATT and CDR2 SNEGSKA (reference sequence). This CDR3 spans 14 amino acids. The CDR3 DNA sequence: TGCAGTGCTGGAGGTCACCCAGGGGACAATGAGCAGTTCTTC. This codes for CSAGGHPGDNEQFF.

This clonotype is medium-sized in the sample. The J gene is TRBJ2-5, the V gene TRBV7-2; the D is unclear. Germline V CDR1 and CDR2: SGHTA, FQGNSA. The CDR3 covers 13 residues. Trimming removed 2 bases at V and 5 bases at J, with 9 bases between. The CDR3 region is CASSLWGGETQYF. The CDR3 DNA reads as TGTGCCAGCAGCTTATGGGGTGGGGAGACCCAGTACTTC.

A note on this clonotype: This may stem from a read error, because a much larger clone lies one nucleotide away. The rearrangement uses TRBV7-8 and TRBJ2-7; 11 bases match TRBD2. Germline V gene sequence: CDR1 SGHVS, CDR2 FQNEAQ. This CDR3 has 18 residues. The CDR3 DNA reads TGTGCCAGCAGCACCGGGACTAGCGGCTCCTCGGTCTCCTACGACCAGTACTTC. The encoded protein is CASSTGTSGSSVSYDQYF.

Ten or more counts support this clonotype. The chain joins TRBV10-3 to TRBJ2-1; 13 bases map to TRBD2. V shed 2 bases and J 7 bases; nucleotides not matched to a gene: 8. CDR3 size: 17 residues. Germline V gives CDR1 ENHRY, CDR2 SYGVKD. In DNA form, the CDR3 reads TGTGCCATCAGTGAGAGACCCGGGACTAGCGGGGAAAATGAGCAGTTCTTC. It translates to CAISERPGTSGENEQFF.

As regards this clonotype: Being one base from a much bigger clone, this may be a read error. The chain combines TRBV7-9 with TRBJ2-7; 9 nucleotides align to TRBD2. Germline CDR1 is SEHNR and CDR2 is FQNEAQ (reference sequence). The CDR3 sequence is 14 residues long. This chain's CDR3 is CANSTTSGPYEQYF. The DNA for the CDR3 is TGTGCCAACAGCACGACTAGCGGACCCTACGAGCAGTACTTC.

On this clonotype: Given a much more abundant clone one base away, this may be a read error. The CDR3 reads CASKWAGDVSGANVLTF. CDR3 nucleotide sequence: TGTGCCAGCAAGTGGGCAGGGGACGTCTCTGGGGCCAACGTCCTGACTTTC. The chain couples TRBV6-2 or TRBV6-3 to TRBJ2-6, with D maybe TRBD1 (6 bases). Trimming removed 7 bases at V and 0 bases at J, with 16 bases between. This CDR3 region has 17 residues. Germline lookup yields CDR1 MNHEY and CDR2 SVGEGT.

This clonotype was seen ten or more times. V gene TRBV20-1 combines with J gene TRBJ2-1, with D unresolved. Per the germline V gene, CDR1 is DFQATT and CDR2 is SNEGSKA (reference sequence). Trimming removed 2 bases at V and 6 bases at J, with 20 bases between. The CDR3 is 16 amino acids. The CDR3 region is CSARSLLIHTSNEQFF. For the CDR3, the DNA is TGCAGTGCTAGATCCCTCCTCATCCACACCAGCAATGAGCAGTTCTTC.

The V call is TRBV29-1, the J call TRBJ1-4; D perhaps matches TRBD1 (6 bases). The germline V and J ends were trimmed by 6 bases and 0 bases, with 14 bases remaining between them. This CDR3 comprises 15 residues. CDR1 is SQVTM, CDR2 ANQGSEA, per germline. The CDR3 bases are TGCAGCGTCGTCTGGGGGGCAACAACTAATGAAAAACTGTTTTTT. Protein sequence: CSVVWGATTNEKLFF.

The chain employs TRBV9 and TRBJ2-1; TRBD2 matches at 10 bases. This CDR3 has 19 residues. Germline CDR1 is SGDLS and CDR2 is YYNGEE. V trimming: 0 bases; J trimming: 0 bases; junction bases outside the gene matches: 9. The CDR3 sequence is CASSVGGAGGSSSYNEQFF. Here the CDR3 DNA reads TGTGCCAGCAGCGTAGGGGGAGCGGGAGGGTCCAGCTCCTACAATGAGCAGTTCTTC.

This clonotype was detected many times. The V and J genes are TRBV6-2 or TRBV6-3 and TRBJ2-1, with TRBD2 matching over 10 bases. The CDR3 totals 14 residues. The junction had 11 bases not matched to a gene; V was cut back by 6 bases and J by 12 bases. The germline V gene has CDR1 MNHEY and CDR2 SVGEGT. CDR3 nucleotides: TGTGCCAGCAGCCGGCCCGGGACTAGCGCGCGGCAGTTCTTC. It translates to CASSRPGTSARQFF.

The CDR3, as DNA: TGTGCCAGCAGTAAGCTGACAGACCCACAGCAGTTCTTC. Translated, it gives CASSKLTDPQQFF. J is TRBJ2-1 and V is TRBV27; tentative D call: TRBD1 (5 bases). The CDR3 loop spans 13 amino acids. Germline lookup yields CDR1 MNHEY and CDR2 SMNVEV (reference sequence). V lost 5 bases, J lost 11 bases, and 16 bases lay in between.

Turning to this clonotype: A much more abundant neighbour one base away suggests this may be a read error. The chain uses TRBV5-1 and TRBJ2-7, with TRBD1 identical over 7 bases. Losses at the gene ends were 0 bases for V and 4 bases for J; bases not matched to a gene: 7. This CDR3 has 15 amino acids. Germline V gene data show CDR1 as SGHRS and CDR2 as YFSETQ. CDR3 in amino acids: CASSLGTGLPYEQYF. The CDR3 nucleotides are TGCGCCAGCAGCTTGGGGACAGGACTTCCTTACGAGCAGTACTTC.

This clonotype was detected only a few times. The rearrangement joins TRBV6-4 to TRBJ2-2, with TRBD2 matching 8 bases. Per germline, CDR1 MRHNA and CDR2 SNTAGT. CDR3 length: 14 amino acids. V shed 3 bases and J 6 bases; nucleotides not matched to a gene: 3. The CDR3 nucleotides are TGTGCCAGCAGTGAAATCGGGGGGGCCGGGGAGCTGTTTTTT. Amino acid sequence: CASSEIGGAGELFF.

The chain combines TRBV7-9 with TRBJ2-1; D is unresolved. Per germline, CDR1 SEHNR and CDR2 FQNEAQ (reference sequence). This CDR3 region has 12 residues. Trimming took 1 base from V and 10 from J, leaving 8 bases between them. CDR3: CASSLVGQEQFF. In DNA, the CDR3 is TGTGCCAGCAGCTTAGTAGGCCAGGAGCAGTTCTTC.

V usage is TRBV7-6 and J usage is TRBJ1-2; D possibly corresponds to TRBD1 (6 bases). Trimming left V 4 bases short and J 6 bases short, with 18 bases between. This CDR3 comprises 15 residues. CDR1 is SGHVS and CDR2 is FNYEAQ in the germline V gene. The CDR3 nucleotides read TGTGCCAGCAGCTCTCATCCGGACAGCCTTGATGGCTACACCTTC. This translates into CASSSHPDSLDGYTF.

The table lists this clonotype with many counts. The chain employs TRBV9 and TRBJ2-1, with D perhaps TRBD2 (6 bases). The CDR3 loop spans 12 amino acids. Trimming removed 5 bases at V and 3 bases at J, with 6 bases between. Germline CDR1 is SGDLS and CDR2 is YYNGEE. The CDR3 protein is CASSSGYNEQFF. The CDR3 DNA follows: TGTGCCAGCAGTAGCGGCTACAATGAGCAGTTCTTC.

This clonotype was seen a few times. V and J are TRBV4-3 and TRBJ2-3; no definite D call. This CDR3 is 15 amino acids long. Germline lookup yields CDR1 LGHNA and CDR2 YSLEER. V was cut by 0 bases and J by 2 bases, with 9 bases left in between. CDR3 nucleotides: TGCGCCAGCAGCCAAGAACGCTCTGACACAGATACGCAGTATTTT. This translates into CASSQERSDTDTQYF.

This clonotype was observed at least ten times. CDR3 amino acids: CASSQDLGDRGEQFF. As DNA, the CDR3 is TGTGCCAGCAGCCAAGATTTAGGGGACCGGGGTGAGCAGTTCTTC. V is TRBV3-1 and J is TRBJ2-1; D tentatively reads TRBD1 or TRBD2 (5 bases each). Germline V gene data show CDR1 as LGHDT and CDR2 as YNNKEL (reference sequence). Trimming stripped 0 bases from V and 9 bases from J, with 15 bases between. The CDR3 consists of 15 residues.

This clonotype was recorded a few times. The chain recombines TRBV19 with TRBJ1-5, with D unresolved. V lost 3 bases, J lost 0 bases, and 9 bases lay in between. Germline CDR1 is LNHDA and CDR2 is SQIVND (reference sequence). The CDR3 contains 15 residues. The CDR3 region is CASSISAYSNQPQHF. As DNA, the CDR3 is TGTGCCAGTAGTATCTCAGCATATAGCAATCAGCCCCAGCATTTT.

This clonotype was recorded many times. The rearrangement joins TRBV7-2 to TRBJ1-2; no clear D. CDR1 and CDR2 (germline): SGHTA, FQGNSA. This CDR3 spans 16 amino acids. V gave up 1 base and J gave up 5 bases, with 17 bases separating them. The CDR3 DNA sequence: TGTGCCAGCAGCTTAGGGGTTCGGACGACCAAATATGGCTACACCTTC. It encodes CASSLGVRTTKYGYTF.

At least ten counts were recorded for this clonotype. CDR3 DNA sequence: TGTGCCAGCAGTTTAGGCTCCCAGGGCAATGAGCAGTTCTTC. Translation gives CASSLGSQGNEQFF. The chain combines TRBV28 with TRBJ2-1; D might be TRBD1 (5 bases). The CDR3 is 14 residues long. Trimming took 2 bases from V and 6 from J, leaving 11 bases between them. CDR1 is MDHEN, CDR2 SYDVKM, per germline.

This clonotype was counted at least ten times. V gene TRBV13 combines with J gene TRBJ1-6, with TRBD1 matching over 7 bases. The CDR3 spans 15 residues. V shed 5 bases and J 5 bases; nucleotides not matched to a gene: 6. Germline V gene data show CDR1 as PRHDT and CDR2 as FYEKMQ (reference sequence). DNA of the CDR3: TGTGCCAGCAGCGGGGACAGAGAAAATAATTCACCCCTCCACTTT. This encodes CASSGDRENNSPLHF.

This clonotype was picked up many times. The chain joins TRBV20-1 to TRBJ2-7, with 7 nucleotides matching TRBD2. CDR3 length equals 19 residues. V was clipped by 2 bases and J by 4 bases; unmatched bases: 23. Germline-derived CDR1 and CDR2 are DFQATT and SNEGSKA (reference sequence). CDR3 DNA sequence: TGCAGTGCTAGACCCTACGGGGGTGGGAGGACTAGGGGCTTATACGAGCAGTACTTC. Amino acids: CSARPYGGGRTRGLYEQYF.

In its sample, this clonotype was seen many times. The chain links TRBV10-3 to TRBJ1-6; D not certain. V dropped 0 bases and J dropped 7 bases, with 13 bases sitting between them. This CDR3 is built from 16 residues. Germline lookup yields CDR1 ENHRY and CDR2 SYGVKD. The CDR3 loop is CAISESIVKSNSPLHF. For the CDR3, the DNA is TGTGCCATCAGTGAGTCGATCGTAAAGTCAAATTCACCCCTCCACTTT.